A single sample gave rise to the 15 T cell receptor beta chains below, sequenced in a study of blood T cells in healthy people across ages. A second PCR, run for roughly 6 to 11 cycles, used a sample-barcoded 5' primer plus a J-beta primer mix. TCRdb independently ran MiXCR on the 5' RACE reads; one entry per CDR3 protein. The sample has over 1,200,000 distinct CDR3 sequences, approximately 63% seen once. The sequencing sample was made of blood. These receptors originate from a man between 18 and 29 years old in good health.

This clonotype was observed a handful of times. This chain links TRBV25-1 with TRBJ2-7; perhaps TRBD1 as D (5 bases). Germline assignment: CDR1 MGHDK and CDR2 SYGVNS. The V end lost 6 bases, the J end lost 12 bases, and 18 bases lay between the germline ends. The CDR3 is 12 residues long. For the CDR3, the DNA is TGTGCCAGCAGCCAGGCCGGACAAGGTCCGTACTTC. As protein: CASSQAGQGPYF.

This clonotype was seen more than once but under ten times. The V call is TRBV6-5, the J call TRBJ1-4; weak D call: TRBD1 (6 bases). The CDR3 spans 16 residues. V was shortened by 0 bases and J by 8 bases, with 16 bases between the two germline ends. Germline CDR1 reads MNHEY; CDR2 reads SVGAGI. This CDR3 reads CASSYSSGANGEKLFF. For the CDR3, the DNA is TGTGCCAGCAGTTACTCGTCAGGGGCGAACGGGGAAAAACTGTTTTTT.

CDR3 loop: CASSGAFGDTQYF. CDR3 coding DNA: TGTGCCAGCAGCGGAGCGTTCGGGGATACGCAGTACTTC. The chain carries TRBV9 and TRBJ2-7; perhaps TRBD2 as D (5 bases). Germline values: CDR1 SGDLS, CDR2 YYNGEE. The germline V and J ends were trimmed by 3 bases and 9 bases, with 16 bases remaining between them. The CDR3 is 13 residues long.

The chain combines TRBV3-1 with TRBJ2-4; the match to TRBD2 covers 12 bases. The end of the DNA is better explained by TRBJ2-7, so the J call may be wrong. CDR3 length equals 17 residues. Germline V CDR1 and CDR2: LGHDT, YNNKEL (reference sequence). The CDR3 DNA is TGTGCCAGCAGCCATGACACTAGCGGGAGGACATTCTACGAGCAGTACTTC. Protein: CASSHDTSGRTFYEQYF.

CDR3 sequence reads: CASSEMVLQIYEQYF. The CDR3 nucleotides are TGTGCCAGCAGTGAAATGGTTCTACAAATCTACGAGCAGTACTTC. The chain has TRBV6-1 and TRBJ2-7, with no clear D. The V end lost 2 bases, the J end lost 3 bases, and 14 bases lay between the germline ends. The CDR3 length is 15 residues. CDR1 and CDR2 (germline): MNHNS, SASEGT.

The genes are TRBV27 and TRBJ2-3; D possibly uses TRBD1 or TRBD2 (7 bases each). CDR1 is MNHEY and CDR2 is SMNVEV in the germline V gene (reference sequence). CDR3 size: 12 residues. Trimming removed 6 bases at V and 7 bases at J, with 11 bases between. CDR3 residues: CASRQGGNTQYF. Here the CDR3 DNA reads TGTGCCAGCAGGCAGGGGGGGAATACGCAGTATTTT.

The chain carries TRBV7-9 and TRBJ2-7; D is unclear. The J call may not be correct, given that the DNA end is closer to TRBJ2-4. The CDR3 spans 16 residues. CDR1 is SEHNR and CDR2 is FQNEAQ in the germline V gene (reference sequence). This chain's CDR3 is CASSLVLLGAKNIQYF. CDR3 coding DNA: TGTGCCAGCAGCTTAGTTCTTTTGGGAGCCAAAAACATTCAGTACTTC.

The chain uses TRBV29-1 and TRBJ2-5, with D possibly matching TRBD2 (6 bases). Germline values: CDR1 SQVTM, CDR2 ANQGSEA. This CDR3 is built from 13 residues. V was trimmed by 8 bases and J by 5 bases, leaving 18 bases between them. The CDR3 nucleotides are TGCAGCCAGTGGGGGGTGAAGTTTGAGACCCAGTACTTC. This translates into CSQWGVKFETQYF.

The J gene is TRBJ2-7, the V gene TRBV4-1; D gene uncertain. V was clipped by 4 bases and J by 7 bases, with 23 bases between them. This CDR3 is built from 16 residues. Per germline, CDR1 MGHRA and CDR2 YSYEKL. CDR3: CASSLRRFPSPWEQYF. As DNA, the CDR3 is TGCGCCAGCAGCCTCCGCAGGTTTCCCTCTCCCTGGGAGCAGTACTTC.

This chain links TRBV12-3 or TRBV12-4 with TRBJ2-5; D gene uncertain. The CDR3 loop spans 13 amino acids. Trimming took 0 bases from V and 4 from J, leaving 6 bases between them. The CDR3 nucleotides read TGTGCCAGCAGTTTAGCTAGCTCAGAGACCCAGTACTTC. Its translation: CASSLASSETQYF.

The chain couples TRBV12-3 or TRBV12-4 to TRBJ2-7, with 7 positions matching TRBD1. This CDR3 is 14 amino acids long. After removal of 10 bases from V and 3 bases from J, the junction contained 12 bases not matched to a gene. CDR3 sequence reads: CAISRQGPIYEQYF. The CDR3 region has the DNA TGTGCCATCAGCCGACAGGGTCCCATCTACGAGCAGTACTTC.

The chain has TRBV12-3 or TRBV12-4 and TRBJ2-1, with a weak D call TRBD2 (6 bases). The CDR3 has 14 amino acids. V lost 3 bases and J 8 bases, leaving 14 bases between the germline ends. CDR3 nucleotides: TGTGCCAGCAGTTTCTCCAACAAGCGGGATGAGCAGTTCTTC. It codes for CASSFSNKRDEQFF.

The chain links TRBV29-1 to TRBJ2-3; the match to TRBD1 covers 7 bases. Germline values: CDR1 SQVTM, CDR2 ANQGSEA. V dropped 8 bases and J dropped 0; count of bases not matched to a gene: 8. The CDR3 extends over 14 amino acids. CDR3 nucleotides: TGCAGCATAAGACAGGGCTCTAGCACAGATACGCAGTATTTT. This translates into CSIRQGSSTDTQYF.

Only a few counts were recorded for this clonotype. The chain employs TRBV6-5 and TRBJ2-4; 7 bases align to TRBD1. Germline lookup yields CDR1 MNHEY and CDR2 SVGAGI. V lost 6 bases and J lost 1; bases outside the gene matches: 6. CDR3 size: 15 residues. The CDR3 protein is CASSPTGTAKNIQYF. The DNA of the CDR3 is TGTGCCAGCAGCCCGACAGGGACGGCCAAAAACATTCAGTACTTC.

Worth noting for this clonotype: Compared with germline, one end of the junction differs, possibly owing to a read error. V gene TRBV6-6 combines with J gene TRBJ2-3, with D unclear. The CDR3 is 13 amino acids. Germline V CDR1 and CDR2: MNHNY, SVGAGI (reference sequence). CDR3 coding DNA: TGTGCCAGCAGTGACTCGGTGGTGGATACGCAGTATTTT. Translated: CASSDSVVDTQYF.